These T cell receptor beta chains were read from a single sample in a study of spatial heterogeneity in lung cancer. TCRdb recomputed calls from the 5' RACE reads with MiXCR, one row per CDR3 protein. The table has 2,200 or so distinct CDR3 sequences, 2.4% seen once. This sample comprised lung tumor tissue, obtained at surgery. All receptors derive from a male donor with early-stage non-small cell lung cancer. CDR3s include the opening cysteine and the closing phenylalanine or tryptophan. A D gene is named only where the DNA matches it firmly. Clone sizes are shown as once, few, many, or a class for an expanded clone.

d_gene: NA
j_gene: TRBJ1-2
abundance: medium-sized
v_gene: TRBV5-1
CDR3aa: CASSLRGSIGDGYTF
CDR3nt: TGCGCCAGCAGCCTCCGGGGCTCCATAGGAGATGGCTACACCTTC

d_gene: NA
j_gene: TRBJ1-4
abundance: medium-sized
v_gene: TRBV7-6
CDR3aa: CASSLSGGSNEKLFF
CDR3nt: TGTGCCAGCAGCTTATCGGGGGGGTCTAATGAAAAACTGTTTTTT

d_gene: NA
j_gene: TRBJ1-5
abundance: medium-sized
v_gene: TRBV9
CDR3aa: CASSAGTVNQPQHF
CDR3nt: TGTGCCAGCAGCGCTGGGACGGTCAATCAGCCCCAGCATTTT

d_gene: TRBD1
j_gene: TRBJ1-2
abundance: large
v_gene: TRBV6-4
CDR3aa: CASSGRDRREYGYTF
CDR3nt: TGTGCCAGCAGTGGACGGGACAGGAGGGAGTATGGCTACACCTTC

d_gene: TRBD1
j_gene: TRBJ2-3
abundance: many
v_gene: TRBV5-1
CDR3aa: CASRGTGDTQYF
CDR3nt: TGCGCCAGCAGGGGGACAGGAGATACGCAGTATTTT

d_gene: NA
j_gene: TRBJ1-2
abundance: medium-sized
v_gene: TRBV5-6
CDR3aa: CASMRDGGDYGYTF
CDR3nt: TGTGCCAGCATGAGGGACGGAGGAGACTATGGCTACACCTTC

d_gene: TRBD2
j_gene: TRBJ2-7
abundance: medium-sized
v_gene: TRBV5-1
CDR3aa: CASSLAGGSEQYF
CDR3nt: TGCGCCAGCAGCTTAGCGGGGGGTTCCGAGCAGTACTTC

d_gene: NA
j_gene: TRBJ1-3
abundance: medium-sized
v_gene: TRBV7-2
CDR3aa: CASSPGTPLSGNTIYF
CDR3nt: TGTGCCAGCAGCCCAGGGACTCCTCTCTCTGGAAACACCATATATTTT

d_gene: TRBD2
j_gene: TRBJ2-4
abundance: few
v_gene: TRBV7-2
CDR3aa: CASSLGGLAGENIQYF
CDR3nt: TGTGCCAGCAGCTTAGGGGGACTAGCGGGGGAAAACATTCAGTACTTC

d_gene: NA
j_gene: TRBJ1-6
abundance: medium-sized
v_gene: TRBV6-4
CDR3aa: CASSDGENSPLHF
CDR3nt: TGTGCCAGCAGTGACGGGGAGAATTCACCCCTCCACTTT

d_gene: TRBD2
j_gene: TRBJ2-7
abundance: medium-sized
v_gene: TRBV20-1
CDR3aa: CSARGLAGGLYEQYF
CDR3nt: TGCAGTGCTAGGGGACTAGCGGGAGGGCTTTACGAGCAGTACTTC

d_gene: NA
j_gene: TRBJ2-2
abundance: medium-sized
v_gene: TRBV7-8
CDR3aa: CASSLRQGPSGELFF
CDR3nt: TGTGCCAGCAGCTTAAGGCAGGGGCCGAGCGGGGAGCTGTTTTTT

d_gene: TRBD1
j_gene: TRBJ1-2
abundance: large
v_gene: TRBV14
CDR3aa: CASSQGTGGIGYTF
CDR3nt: TGTGCCAGCAGCCAAGGGACAGGGGGAATTGGCTACACCTTC

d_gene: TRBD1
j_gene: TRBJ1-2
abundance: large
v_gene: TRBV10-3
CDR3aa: CATRGQGADGYTF
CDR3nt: TGTGCCACGAGGGGACAGGGGGCGGATGGCTACACCTTC

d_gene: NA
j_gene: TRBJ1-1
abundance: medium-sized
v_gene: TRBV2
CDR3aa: CASNGKRNTEAFF
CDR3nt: TGTGCCAGCAACGGAAAACGTAACACTGAAGCTTTCTTT

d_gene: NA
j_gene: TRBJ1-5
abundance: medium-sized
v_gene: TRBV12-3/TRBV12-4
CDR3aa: CASNREGQPQHF
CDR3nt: TGTGCCAGCAACAGGGAGGGACAGCCCCAGCATTTT

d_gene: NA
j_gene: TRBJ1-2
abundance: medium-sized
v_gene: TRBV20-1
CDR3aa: CSAQGRRGFFDYGYTF
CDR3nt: TGCAGTGCCCAAGGTAGACGGGGGTTTTTCGACTATGGCTACACCTTC

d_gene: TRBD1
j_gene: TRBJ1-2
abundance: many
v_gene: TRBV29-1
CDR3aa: CSVEAGTGNYGYTF
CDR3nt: TGCAGCGTTGAGGCAGGGACAGGGAACTATGGCTACACCTTC

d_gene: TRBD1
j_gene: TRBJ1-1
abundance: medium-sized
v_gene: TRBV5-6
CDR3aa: CASSWRQGARTEAFF
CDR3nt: TGTGCCAGCAGCTGGAGACAGGGGGCGAGGACTGAAGCTTTCTTT

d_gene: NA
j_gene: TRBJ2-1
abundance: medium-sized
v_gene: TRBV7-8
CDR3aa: CASSLNWGSDEQFF
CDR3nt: TGTGCCAGCAGCTTAAACTGGGGCTCGGATGAGCAGTTCTTC

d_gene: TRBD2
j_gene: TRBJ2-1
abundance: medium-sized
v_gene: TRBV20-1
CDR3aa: CSATSYGTSGKMLFF
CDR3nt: TGCAGTGCTACATCTTACGGGACTAGCGGTAAAATGTTGTTCTTC

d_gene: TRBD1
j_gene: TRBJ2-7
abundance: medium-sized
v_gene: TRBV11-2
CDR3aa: CASSFDRGSSYEQYF
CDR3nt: TGTGCCAGCAGCTTCGACAGGGGGAGCTCCTACGAGCAGTACTTC

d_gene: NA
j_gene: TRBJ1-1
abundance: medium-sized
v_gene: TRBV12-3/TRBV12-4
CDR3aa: CASNSGSEAFF
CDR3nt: TGTGCCAGCAACTCAGGGTCTGAAGCTTTCTTT

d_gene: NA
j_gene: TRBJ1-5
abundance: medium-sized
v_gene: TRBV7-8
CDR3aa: CASSSVTTGHYSNQPQHF
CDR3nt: TGTGCCAGCAGCTCCGTCACAACAGGACACTATAGCAATCAGCCCCAGCATTTT